Presented here are 22 T cell receptor beta chains from one specimen sequenced in a study of blood T cell repertoires in COVID-19. The method was immunoSEQ multiplex PCR; TCRdb's version includes in-frame clones alone and lacks a portion of them. The sample includes tens of thousands of clones, around 83% of them seen just once. Sample: peripheral blood. Receptor source: a human donor in a cohort sampled during active or convalescent COVID-19.

The CDR3 region is CASSYARQSQETQYF. DNA of the CDR3: TGTGCCAGCAGTTACGCACGACAGTCCCAAGAGACCCAGTACTTC. The chain has TRBV6-5 and TRBJ2-5; maybe TRBD1 (5 bases). Germline V gene lookup returns CDR1 MNHEY and CDR2 SVGAGI. Trimming left V 2 bases short and J 1 base short, with 11 bases between. This CDR3 is built from 15 residues.

This sequence joins TRBV30 and TRBJ1-2, with D uncertain. V was clipped by 0 bases and J by 7 bases, with 9 bases between them. CDR1 and CDR2 from the germline V gene are GTSNPN and SVGIG (reference sequence). This CDR3 is 12 amino acids long. CDR3: CAWSVTRGGYTF. The CDR3 coding sequence is TGTGCCTGGAGTGTGACCCGGGGTGGCTACACCTTC.

This clone was detected a few times. J is TRBJ2-7 and V is TRBV7-9, with D possibly being TRBD2 (6 bases). The germline V gene has CDR1 SEHNR and CDR2 FQNEAQ (reference sequence). This CDR3 has 14 residues. Trimming left V 5 bases short and J 6 bases short, with 17 bases between. The CDR3 DNA reads as TGTGCCAGCAGCAGCGGGTTCCACCCGGGCGAGCAGTACTTC. Encoded protein: CASSSGFHPGEQYF.

The rearrangement uses TRBV18 and TRBJ2-2; 11 bases match TRBD2. CDR1 is KGHSH, CDR2 LQKENI, per germline. CDR3 size: 18 residues. The J segment lost 2 bases and the V segment lost 4 bases, leaving 9 bases of the junction unmatched. CDR3 amino acids: CASSQKGLAGFNTGELFF. CDR3 bases: TGTGCCAGCTCACAAAAAGGACTAGCGGGTTTTAACACCGGGGAGCTGTTTTTT.

The rearrangement uses TRBV5-6 and TRBJ1-1; unclear D gene. This CDR3 region has 14 residues. Deletions cut 0 bases from V and 1 base from J, with 7 bases between. The germline gives CDR1 SGHDT, CDR2 YYEEEE. The CDR3 bases are TGTGCCAGCAGCTTGGGGCCATCGAACACTGAAGCTTTCTTT. Translation gives CASSLGPSNTEAFF. Based on the CDR3 plus reference TRBV5-6 and TRBJ1-1, the full variable domain is DAGVTQSPTHLIKTRGQQVTLRCSPKSGHDTVSWYQQALGQGPQFIFQYYEEEERQRGNFPDRFSGHQFPNYSSELNVNALLLGDSALYLCASSLGPSNTEAFFGQGTRLTVV.

Here the CDR3 reads CASSEQGSYGYTF. The CDR3, as DNA: TGTGCCAGCAGTGAGCAGGGAAGCTATGGCTACACCTTC. The V and J genes are TRBV6-4 and TRBJ1-2, with a tentative D call TRBD1 (5 bases). The CDR3 covers 13 residues. V was shortened by 3 bases and J by 4 bases, with 9 bases between the two germline ends. Germline values: CDR1 MRHNA, CDR2 SNTAGT.

V usage is TRBV18 and J usage is TRBJ1-2, with 8 nucleotides matching TRBD1. Trimming at V came to 4 bases and at J to 4 bases, leaving 14 bases not matched to a gene. This CDR3 is built from 17 residues. Germline V gene sequence: CDR1 KGHSH, CDR2 LQKENI. CDR3 coding DNA: TGTGCCAGCTCACTCCGGGACAGGACAAGTCGCGGCTATGGCTACACCTTC. It codes for CASSLRDRTSRGYGYTF.

This clone was recorded once. The genes are TRBV2 and TRBJ2-7, with 8 nucleotides matching TRBD2. The CDR3 consists of 14 residues. V lost 4 bases and J lost 4; bases outside the gene matches: 6. Germline V CDR1 and CDR2: SNHLY, FYNNEI. CDR3 DNA sequence: TGTGCCAGCAGTGCGGGACGGGGGGGTTACGAGCAGTACTTC. This translates into CASSAGRGGYEQYF. Full variable domain (outside the CDR3, taken from reference TRBV2 and TRBJ2-7): EPEVTQTPSHQVTQMGQEVILRCVPISNHLYFYWYRQILGQKVEFLVSFYNNEISEKSEIFDDQFSVERPDGSNFTLKIRSTKLEDSAMYFCASSAGRGGYEQYFGPGTRLTVT.

The chain links TRBV7-2 to TRBJ1-5; D unresolved. Germline V gene data show CDR1 as SGHTA and CDR2 as FQGNSA. V dropped 1 base and J dropped 5 bases, with 12 bases sitting between them. The CDR3 is made up of 15 amino acids. The CDR3 reads CASSLGLPDHQPQHF. The CDR3 DNA reads TGTGCCAGCAGCTTAGGGCTGCCCGATCATCAGCCCCAGCATTTT.

This chain connects TRBV6-1 to TRBJ1-2; 7 nucleotides match TRBD1. Losses at the gene ends were 6 bases for V and 0 bases for J; bases not matched to a gene: 4. From germline, CDR1 is MNHNS and CDR2 SASEGT. The CDR3 totals 14 residues. The CDR3 sequence is CASRSGQANYGYTF. The CDR3, as DNA: TGTGCCAGCAGATCCGGACAGGCTAACTATGGCTACACCTTC.

The chain has TRBV7-2 and TRBJ1-5, with 8 positions matching TRBD1. Trimming at V came to 5 bases and at J to 4 bases, leaving 16 bases not matched to a gene. This CDR3 has 18 residues. Germline assignment: CDR1 SGHTA and CDR2 FQGNSA. CDR3: CASSQQGGAGASNQPQHF. In DNA form, the CDR3 reads TGTGCCAGCAGCCAACAGGGGGGGGCAGGGGCAAGTAATCAGCCCCAGCATTTT. The complete variable domain, with remaining parts taken from reference TRBV7-2 and TRBJ1-5, reads GAGVSQSPSNKVTEKGKDVELRCDPISGHTALYWYRQSLGQGLEFLIYFQGNSAPDKSGLPSDRFSAERTGGSVSTLTIQRTQQEDSAVYLCASSQQGGAGASNQPQHFGDGTRLSIL.

This chain joins TRBV6-2 or TRBV6-3 and TRBJ1-1; D not certain. The V end lost 2 bases, the J end lost 4 bases, and 8 bases lay between the germline ends. The germline V gene encodes CDR1 MNHEY and CDR2 SVGEGT. The CDR3 extends over 13 amino acids. Here the CDR3 DNA reads TGTGCCAGCAGTTACAGTAGGAGCACTGAAGCTTTCTTT. Translating it yields CASSYSRSTEAFF.

The V call is TRBV10-3, the J call TRBJ2-2; TRBD1 aligns across 10 bases. Looked up from germline, CDR1 is ENHRY and CDR2 is SYGVKD. With V trimmed by 4 bases and J by 4 bases, 3 bases remained unmatched. The CDR3 covers 15 residues. Written as DNA, the CDR3 is TGTGCCATCAGTGGGGACAGGGGTATCACCGGGGAGCTGTTTTTT. It codes for CAISGDRGITGELFF.

The chain has TRBV28 and TRBJ1-1, with D uncertain. The germline V and J ends were trimmed by 6 bases and 7 bases, with 18 bases remaining between them. Germline V gene data show CDR1 as MDHEN and CDR2 as SYDVKM. This CDR3 comprises 14 residues. The CDR3 region is CASSPGGSGGEAFF. DNA of the CDR3: TGTGCCAGCAGCCCAGGAGGCTCAGGAGGTGAAGCTTTCTTT. The full variable domain, its missing parts supplied by reference TRBV28 and TRBJ1-1, is DVKVTQSSRYLVKRTGEKVFLECVQDMDHENMFWYRQDPGLGLRLIYFSYDVKMKEKGDIPEGYSVSREKKERFSLILESASTNQTSMYLCASSPGGSGGEAFFGQGTRLTVV.

The chain combines TRBV4-3 with TRBJ2-3, with 9 bases lining up with TRBD2. The V segment lost 0 bases and the J segment 5 bases; nucleotides outside the gene matches: 3. The CDR3 consists of 15 residues. Germline V lookup: CDR1 LGHNA, CDR2 YSLEER. The DNA for the CDR3 is TGCGCCAGCAGCCAAGAGTTACTAGCGGGAGATACGCAGTATTTT. Residues: CASSQELLAGDTQYF.

This chain connects TRBV5-4 to TRBJ1-2, with TRBD1 identical over 10 bases. This CDR3 has 16 amino acids. With 2 bases clipped from V and 0 bases from J, the junction kept 4 bases outside the gene matches. Germline V lookup: CDR1 SGHNT, CDR2 YYREEE (reference sequence). Here the CDR3 DNA reads TGTGCCAGCAGCTTCCCGGGACAGGGGTCTAACTATGGCTACACCTTC. Amino acid sequence: CASSFPGQGSNYGYTF.

The V gene is TRBV5-1, the J gene TRBJ2-3, with 12 bases lining up with TRBD1. Germline CDR1 is SGHRS and CDR2 is YFSETQ. The CDR3 consists of 16 residues. Trimming cost V 4 bases and J 2 bases; bases outside gene matches: 5. As DNA, the CDR3 is TGCGCCAGCAGCCGGGGGACAGGGGGCCACACAGATACGCAGTATTTT. It specifies CASSRGTGGHTDTQYF.

The chain combines TRBV5-1 with TRBJ1-1; possibly TRBD1 for D (6 bases). The CDR3 has 14 amino acids. V lost 3 bases to trimming and J lost 1 base, with 10 bases between them. Germline CDR1 is SGHRS and CDR2 is YFSETQ. CDR3 DNA: TGCGCCAGCAGCTCCGGGACAACGAACACTGAAGCTTTCTTT. Its translation: CASSSGTTNTEAFF.

The chain's CDR3 is CASSDQGQDTEAFF. The CDR3 DNA reads as TGTGCCAGCAGTGATCAGGGTCAGGACACTGAAGCTTTCTTT. J is TRBJ1-1 and V is TRBV2; a weak D match, TRBD1 (5 bases). From germline, CDR1 is SNHLY and CDR2 FYNNEI. The CDR3 is 14 amino acids. V was shortened by 3 bases and J by 3 bases, with 11 bases between the two germline ends.

This chain links TRBV29-1 with TRBJ1-1, with 7 positions matching TRBD1. This CDR3 spans 12 amino acids. V trimming: 1 base; J trimming: 8 bases; junction bases outside the gene matches: 4. Per germline, CDR1 SQVTM and CDR2 ANQGSEA. The CDR3 sequence is CSVEGPDREAFF. CDR3 in DNA: TGCAGCGTTGAAGGTCCGGACAGGGAAGCTTTCTTT.

The CDR3 DNA follows: TGTGCCAGCAGCTCCTCCGGGACAGTTACCTACAATGAGCAGTTCTTC. Residues: CASSSSGTVTYNEQFF. The genes are TRBV5-4 and TRBJ2-1; 7 bases map to TRBD1. Germline V lookup: CDR1 SGHNT, CDR2 YYREEE (reference sequence). This CDR3 region has 16 residues. The V and J ends lost 3 bases and 2 bases, in that order; junction bases with no gene match: 8.

The chain is built from TRBV5-1 and TRBJ1-1; no clear D. The CDR3 spans 15 residues. Looked up from germline, CDR1 is SGHRS and CDR2 is YFSETQ. V lost 2 bases and J 1 base, leaving 12 bases between the germline ends. For the CDR3, the DNA is TGCGCCAGCAGCTTACGGCGGAGTAAGAACACTGAAGCTTTCTTT. Protein product: CASSLRRSKNTEAFF. The variable domain in full, completed from reference TRBV5-1 and TRBJ1-1, reads KAGVTQTPRYLIKTRGQQVTLSCSPISGHRSVSWYQQTPGQGLQFLFEYFSETQRNKGNFPGRFSGRQFSNSRSEMNVSTLELGDSALYLCASSLRRSKNTEAFFGQGTRLTVV.